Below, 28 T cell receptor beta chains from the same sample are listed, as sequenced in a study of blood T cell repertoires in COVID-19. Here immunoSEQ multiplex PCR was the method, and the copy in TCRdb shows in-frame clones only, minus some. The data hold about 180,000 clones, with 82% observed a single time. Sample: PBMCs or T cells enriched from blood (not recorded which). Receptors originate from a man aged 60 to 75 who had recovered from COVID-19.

The CDR3 spells CASSLVVHGDKRSYEQYF. In nucleotides, the CDR3 is TGTGCCAGCAGCTTAGTGGTTCACGGGGACAAACGGTCCTACGAGCAGTACTTC. The V gene is TRBV11-2, the J gene TRBJ2-7, with D perhaps matching TRBD1 (6 bases). The CDR3 extends over 18 amino acids. Germline CDR1 reads SGHAT; CDR2 reads FQNNGV. V lost 1 base and J 1 base, leaving 20 bases between the germline ends. Looking up the rest from reference TRBV11-2 and TRBJ2-7 gives the full variable domain: EAGVAQSPRYKIIEKRQSVAFWCNPISGHATLYWYQQILGQGPKLLIQFQNNGVVDDSQLPKDRFSAERLKGVDSTLKIQPAKLEDSAVYLCASSLVVHGDKRSYEQYFGPGTRLTVT.

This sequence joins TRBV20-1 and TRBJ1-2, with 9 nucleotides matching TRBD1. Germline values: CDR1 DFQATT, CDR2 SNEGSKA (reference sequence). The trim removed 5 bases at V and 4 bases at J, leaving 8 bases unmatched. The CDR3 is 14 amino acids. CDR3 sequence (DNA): TGCAGTGCTGGTGGGGACAGGGACTCCTATGGCTACACCTTC. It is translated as CSAGGDRDSYGYTF.

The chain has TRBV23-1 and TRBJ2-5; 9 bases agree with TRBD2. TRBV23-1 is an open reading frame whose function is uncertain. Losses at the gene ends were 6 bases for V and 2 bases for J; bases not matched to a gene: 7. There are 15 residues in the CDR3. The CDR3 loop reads CASRPGLADQETQYF. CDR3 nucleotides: TGCGCCAGCAGGCCGGGACTAGCAGATCAAGAGACCCAGTACTTC.

CDR3: CASSSDRNGSPLHF. The DNA of the CDR3 is TGTGCCAGCAGTAGTGACAGGAACGGCTCACCCCTCCACTTT. The chain uses TRBV2 and TRBJ1-6, with D perhaps matching TRBD1 (6 bases). The CDR3 sequence is 14 residues long. The ends were cut back, 5 bases at V and 10 bases at J, with 15 bases in the middle. Germline values: CDR1 SNHLY, CDR2 FYNNEI.

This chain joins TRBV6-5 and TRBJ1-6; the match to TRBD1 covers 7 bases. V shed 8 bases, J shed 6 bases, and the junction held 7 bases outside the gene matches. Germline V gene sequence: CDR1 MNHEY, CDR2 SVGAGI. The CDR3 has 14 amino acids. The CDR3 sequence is CASGMGTANSPLHF. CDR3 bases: TGTGCCAGCGGTATGGGGACAGCTAATTCACCCCTCCACTTT.

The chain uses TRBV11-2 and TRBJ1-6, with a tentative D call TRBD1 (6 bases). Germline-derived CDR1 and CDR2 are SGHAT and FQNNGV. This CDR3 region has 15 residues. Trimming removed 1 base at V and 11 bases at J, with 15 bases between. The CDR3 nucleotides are TGTGCCAGCAGCTTAGCATTAGGGGGTGGGACACCCCTCCACTTT. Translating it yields CASSLALGGGTPLHF.

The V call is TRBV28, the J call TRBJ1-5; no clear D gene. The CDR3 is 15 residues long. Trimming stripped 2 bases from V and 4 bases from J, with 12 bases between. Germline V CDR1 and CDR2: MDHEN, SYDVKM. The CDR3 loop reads CASSLSLAGNQPQHF. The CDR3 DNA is TGTGCCAGCAGTTTAAGCCTGGCAGGAAATCAGCCCCAGCATTTT.

Here the CDR3 DNA reads TGCGCCAGCAGCTTCGTGGGACTAGCGGGACAACGCTCCTACGAGCAGTACTTC. It encodes CASSFVGLAGQRSYEQYF. The chain combines TRBV5-1 with TRBJ2-7, with 13 nucleotides matching TRBD2. The CDR3 is made up of 18 amino acids. Trimming cost V 2 bases and J 0 bases; bases outside gene matches: 8. The V gene's germline CDR1 is SGHRS and CDR2 YFSETQ.

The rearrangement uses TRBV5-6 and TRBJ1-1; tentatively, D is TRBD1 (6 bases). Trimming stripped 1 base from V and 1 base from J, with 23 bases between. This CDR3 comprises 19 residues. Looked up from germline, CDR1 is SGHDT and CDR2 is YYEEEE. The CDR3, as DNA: TGTGCCAGCAGCTTGCCCGTACGGACAGAACACAAGACGAACACTGAAGCTTTCTTT. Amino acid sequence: CASSLPVRTEHKTNTEAFF.

The CDR3 nucleotides are TGTGCCAGCAGGGGAGGGGGCTATGGCTACACCTTC. Protein: CASRGGGYGYTF. The chain joins TRBV28 to TRBJ1-2; tentative D call: TRBD1 (6 bases). This CDR3 is 12 amino acids long. The V and J ends lost 6 bases and 4 bases respectively, with 9 bases between them. Germline CDR1 reads MDHEN; CDR2 reads SYDVKM.

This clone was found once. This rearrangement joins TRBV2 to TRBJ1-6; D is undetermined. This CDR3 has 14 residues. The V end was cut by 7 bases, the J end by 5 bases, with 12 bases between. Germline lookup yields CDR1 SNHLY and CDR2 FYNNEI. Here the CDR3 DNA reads TGTGCCAGCAAACTTAACCGGGATAATTCACCCCTCCACTTT. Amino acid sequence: CASKLNRDNSPLHF.

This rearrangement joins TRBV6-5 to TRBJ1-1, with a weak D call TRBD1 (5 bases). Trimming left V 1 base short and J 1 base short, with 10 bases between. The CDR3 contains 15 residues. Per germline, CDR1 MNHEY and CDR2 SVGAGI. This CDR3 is CASSYWAGPNTEAFF. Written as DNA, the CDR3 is TGTGCCAGCAGTTACTGGGCAGGGCCGAACACTGAAGCTTTCTTT.

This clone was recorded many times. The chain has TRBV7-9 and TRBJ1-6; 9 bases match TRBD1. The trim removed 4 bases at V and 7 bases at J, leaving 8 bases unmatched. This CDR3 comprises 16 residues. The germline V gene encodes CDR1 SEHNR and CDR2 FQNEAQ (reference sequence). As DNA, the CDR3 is TGTGCCAGCAGCTCACAGGGGGCAGGGTGGAATTCACCCCTCCACTTT. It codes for CASSSQGAGWNSPLHF.

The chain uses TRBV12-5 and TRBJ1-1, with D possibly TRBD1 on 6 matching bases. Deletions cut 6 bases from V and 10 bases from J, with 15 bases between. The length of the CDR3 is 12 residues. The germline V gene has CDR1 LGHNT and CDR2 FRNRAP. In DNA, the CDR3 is TGTGCTAGTGGCCAAAACAGGGACGGAGCTTTCTTT. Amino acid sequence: CASGQNRDGAFF.

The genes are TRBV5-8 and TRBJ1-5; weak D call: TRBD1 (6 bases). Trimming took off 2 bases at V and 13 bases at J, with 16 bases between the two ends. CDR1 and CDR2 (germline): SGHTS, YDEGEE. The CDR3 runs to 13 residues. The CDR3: CASSFSPRDTQHF. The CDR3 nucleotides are TGTGCCAGCAGCTTTTCTCCCCGGGACACTCAGCATTTT.

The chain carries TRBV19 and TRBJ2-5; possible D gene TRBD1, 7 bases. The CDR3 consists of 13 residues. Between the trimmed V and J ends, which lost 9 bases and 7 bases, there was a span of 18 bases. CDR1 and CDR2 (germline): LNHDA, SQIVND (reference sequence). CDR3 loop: CASRTRQGGTQYF. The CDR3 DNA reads TGTGCCAGCCGAACTCGACAGGGAGGGACCCAGTACTTC.

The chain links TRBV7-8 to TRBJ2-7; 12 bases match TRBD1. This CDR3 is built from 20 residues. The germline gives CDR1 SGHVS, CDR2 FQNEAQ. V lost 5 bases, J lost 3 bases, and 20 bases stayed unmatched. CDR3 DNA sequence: TGTGCCAGCAGCCGTGGTCCGGGACAGGGGGCTCTCGGGTCAATCTACGAGCAGTACTTC. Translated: CASSRGPGQGALGSIYEQYF.

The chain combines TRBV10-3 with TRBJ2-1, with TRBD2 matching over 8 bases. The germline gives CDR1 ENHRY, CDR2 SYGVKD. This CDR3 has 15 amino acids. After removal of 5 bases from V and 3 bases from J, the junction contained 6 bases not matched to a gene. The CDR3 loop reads CAISLGRGDYNEQFF. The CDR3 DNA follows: TGTGCCATCAGTCTAGGGCGGGGGGACTACAATGAGCAGTTCTTC.

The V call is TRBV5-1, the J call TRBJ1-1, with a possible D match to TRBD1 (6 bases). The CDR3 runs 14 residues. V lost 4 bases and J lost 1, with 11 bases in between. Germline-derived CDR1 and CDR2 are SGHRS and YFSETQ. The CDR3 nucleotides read TGCGCCAGCAGCATGGGACAAGCGAACACTGAAGCTTTCTTT. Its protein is CASSMGQANTEAFF.

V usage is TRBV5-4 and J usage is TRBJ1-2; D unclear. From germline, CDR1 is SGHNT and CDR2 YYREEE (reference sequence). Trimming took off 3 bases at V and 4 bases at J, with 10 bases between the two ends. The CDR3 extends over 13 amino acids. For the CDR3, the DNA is TGTGCCAGCAGCTCACCCGTTAGCTATGGCTACACCTTC. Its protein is CASSSPVSYGYTF.

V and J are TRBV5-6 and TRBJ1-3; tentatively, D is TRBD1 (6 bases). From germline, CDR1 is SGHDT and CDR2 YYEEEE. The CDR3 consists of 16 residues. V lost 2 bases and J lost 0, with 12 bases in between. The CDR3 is CASSFADRHSGNTIYF. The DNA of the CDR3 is TGTGCCAGCAGCTTCGCCGACAGGCACTCTGGAAACACCATATATTTT.

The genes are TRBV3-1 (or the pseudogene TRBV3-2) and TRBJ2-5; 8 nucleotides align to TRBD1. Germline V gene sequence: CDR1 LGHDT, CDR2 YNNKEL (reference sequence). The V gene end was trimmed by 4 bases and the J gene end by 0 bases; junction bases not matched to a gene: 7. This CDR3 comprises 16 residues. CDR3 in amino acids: CASSLTDRAYQETQYF. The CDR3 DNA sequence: TGTGCCAGCAGCCTTACGGACAGGGCGTACCAAGAGACCCAGTACTTC.

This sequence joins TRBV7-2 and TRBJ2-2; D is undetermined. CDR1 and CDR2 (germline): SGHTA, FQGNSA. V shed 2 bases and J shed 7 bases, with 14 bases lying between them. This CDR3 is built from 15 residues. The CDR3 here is CASSLRFLGGGELFF. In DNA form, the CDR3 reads TGTGCCAGCAGCTTACGTTTTCTCGGCGGCGGGGAGCTGTTTTTT.

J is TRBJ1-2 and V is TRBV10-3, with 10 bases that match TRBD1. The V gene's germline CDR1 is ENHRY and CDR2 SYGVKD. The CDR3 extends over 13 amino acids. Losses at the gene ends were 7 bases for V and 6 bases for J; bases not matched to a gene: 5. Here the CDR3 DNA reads TGTGCCATCACCCCGACAGGGGGCAATGGCTACACCTTC. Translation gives CAITPTGGNGYTF.

As DNA, the CDR3 is TGCGCCAGCAGCTCGACAGGGCCCTACGAGCAGTACTTC. As protein: CASSSTGPYEQYF. V usage is TRBV5-1 and J usage is TRBJ2-7, with 7 positions matching TRBD1. This CDR3 has 13 amino acids. After removal of 3 bases from V and 2 bases from J, the junction contained 2 bases not matched to a gene. CDR1 is SGHRS, CDR2 YFSETQ, per germline.

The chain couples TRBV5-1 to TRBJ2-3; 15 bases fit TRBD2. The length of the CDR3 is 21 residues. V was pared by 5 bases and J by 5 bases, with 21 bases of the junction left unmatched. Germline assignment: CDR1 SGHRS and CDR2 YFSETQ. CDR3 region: CASRRRGLAGGPTRVLDTQYF. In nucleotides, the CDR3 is TGCGCCAGCAGACGTCGTGGACTAGCGGGAGGGCCGACTCGGGTCCTAGATACGCAGTATTTT.

The CDR3 DNA follows: TGTGCCAGCAGTTTATACAGGGTGGGCGAAAAACTGTTTTTT. This sequence encodes CASSLYRVGEKLFF. The chain uses TRBV28 and TRBJ1-4; D is possibly TRBD1 (6 bases). V gave up 1 base and J gave up 8 bases, with 11 bases separating them. This CDR3 is 14 amino acids long. CDR1 is MDHEN and CDR2 is SYDVKM in the germline V gene.

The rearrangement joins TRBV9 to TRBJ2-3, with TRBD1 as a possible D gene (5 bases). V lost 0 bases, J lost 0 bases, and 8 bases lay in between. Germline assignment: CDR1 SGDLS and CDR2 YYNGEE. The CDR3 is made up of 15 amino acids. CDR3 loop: CASSVGGASTDTQYF. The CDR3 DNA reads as TGTGCCAGCAGCGTAGGTGGGGCTAGCACAGATACGCAGTATTTT.